This T cell receptor (beta chain) was obtained from a study of blood T cell repertoires in COVID-19. V was pared by 2 bases and J by 4 bases, with 17 bases between. The CDR3 has 16 residues. The germline V gene has CDR1 MGHDK and CDR2 SYGVNS. Measured with immunoSEQ multiplex PCR; TCRdb has only the in-frame clones, and not every one. The sample yields some 160,000 clones, approximately 80% seen once. This clone was seen more than once but under ten times. The chain links TRBV25-1 to TRBJ1-1; D is possibly TRBD1 (5 bases). Sequencing was performed on peripheral blood. This TCR came from a man aged 70 or older who had recovered from COVID-19. CDR3 amino acids: CASSEGQPRRGTEAFF. CDR3 coding DNA: TGTGCCAGCAGTGAAGGTCAGCCACGAAGGGGCACTGAAGCTTTCTTT.